This T cell receptor (beta chain) comes out of a study of cytotoxic CD8 clonotypes in ibrutinib-treated CLL. Deletions cut 11 bases from V and 11 bases from J, with 19 bases between. Germline V lookup: CDR1 MDHEN, CDR2 SYDVKM. CDR3 length: 12 amino acids. Here immunoSEQ multiplex PCR was the method, and the copy in TCRdb shows in-frame clones only, minus some. This table has 150,000 or so clones, about 76% appearing once. This clone appeared once. The source is a human donor with chronic lymphocytic leukemia. The V call is TRBV28, the J call TRBJ1-5; a possible D gene is TRBD1 (5 bases). The input for sequencing was PBMCs, taken after 24 months of ibrutinib treatment. The CDR3 DNA reads as TGTGCCCTAGGGGAAGGCCCAAGAGCCCAGCATTTT. Amino acid sequence: CALGEGPRAQHF.